This T cell receptor beta chain was recorded in a study of shared clonotypes between healthy human individuals. The CDR3 is made up of 13 amino acids. The V gene's germline CDR1 is WSHSY and CDR2 SAAADI. The V end was cut by 8 bases, the J end by 0 bases, with 11 bases between. Clones were sequenced by immunoSEQ multiplex PCR, and TCRdb holds only the in-frame ones, with some missing. Of around 620,000 clones detected, 85% to 95% appear once; the ten largest clones hold over 0.1%. CD8 cells classed as naive were CD45RO-negative and positively selected for CCR7, excluding terminally differentiated effector memory CD45RA+ cells.

V usage is TRBV10-2 and J usage is TRBJ2-7; D might be TRBD2 (5 bases). The sequence was collected from a woman in her 30s in good health. The specimen was naive CD8+ T cells sorted from blood. CDR3 DNA sequence: TGCGCCAGCGAGGGCAGGAGCTCCTACGAGCAGTACTTC. It specifies CASEGRSSYEQYF.